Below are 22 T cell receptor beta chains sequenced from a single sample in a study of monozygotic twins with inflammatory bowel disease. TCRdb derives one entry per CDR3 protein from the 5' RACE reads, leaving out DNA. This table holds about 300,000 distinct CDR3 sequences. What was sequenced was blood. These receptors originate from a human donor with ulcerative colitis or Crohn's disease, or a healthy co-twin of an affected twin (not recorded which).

The CDR3 is CATRIVHLNTGELFF. The chain couples TRBV14 to TRBJ2-2. This CDR3 is built from 15 residues. Germline-derived CDR1 and CDR2 are SGHDN and FVKESK.

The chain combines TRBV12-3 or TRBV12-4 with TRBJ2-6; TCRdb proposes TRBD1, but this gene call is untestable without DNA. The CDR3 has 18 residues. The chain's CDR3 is CASSLMGQGTSGANVLTF.

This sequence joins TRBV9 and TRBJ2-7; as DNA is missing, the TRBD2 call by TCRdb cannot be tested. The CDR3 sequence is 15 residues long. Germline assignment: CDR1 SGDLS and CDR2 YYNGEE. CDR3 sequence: CASSVDYVGLYEQYF.

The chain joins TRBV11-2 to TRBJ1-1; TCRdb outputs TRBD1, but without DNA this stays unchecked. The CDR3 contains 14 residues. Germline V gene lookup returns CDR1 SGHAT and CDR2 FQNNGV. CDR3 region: CASRVSRGHTEAFF.

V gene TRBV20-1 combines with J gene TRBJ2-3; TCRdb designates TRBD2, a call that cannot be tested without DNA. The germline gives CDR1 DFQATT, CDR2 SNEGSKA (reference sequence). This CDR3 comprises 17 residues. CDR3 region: CSARRTGTSGRGDTQYF.

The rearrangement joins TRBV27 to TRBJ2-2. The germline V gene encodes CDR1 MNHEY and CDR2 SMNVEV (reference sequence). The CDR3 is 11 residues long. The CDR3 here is CASSWGGELFF.

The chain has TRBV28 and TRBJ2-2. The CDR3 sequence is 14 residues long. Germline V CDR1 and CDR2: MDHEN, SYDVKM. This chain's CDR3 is CASSFSHLPRELFF.

This CDR3 is CACQTGSSYNEQFF. J is TRBJ2-1 and V is TRBV30; TCRdb selects TRBD1, and the lack of DNA leaves this call unchecked. The V gene's germline CDR1 is GTSNPN and CDR2 SVGIG (reference sequence). The CDR3 is made up of 14 amino acids. The complete variable domain, with remaining parts taken from reference TRBV30 and TRBJ2-1, reads SQTIHQWPATLVQPVGSPLSLECTVEGTSNPNLYWYRQAAGRGLQLLFYSVGIGQISSEVPQNLSASRPQDRQFILSSKKLLLSDSGFYLCACQTGSSYNEQFFGPGTRLTVL.

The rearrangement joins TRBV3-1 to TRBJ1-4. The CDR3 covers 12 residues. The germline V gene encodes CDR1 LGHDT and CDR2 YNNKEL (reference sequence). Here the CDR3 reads CASGPQSEKLFF.

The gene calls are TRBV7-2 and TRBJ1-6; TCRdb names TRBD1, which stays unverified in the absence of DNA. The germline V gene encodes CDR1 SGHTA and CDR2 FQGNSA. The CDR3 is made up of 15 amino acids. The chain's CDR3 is CASSPDGKRGSPLHF.

CDR3 loop: CSATNLGGLVTGELFF. V is TRBV20-1 and J is TRBJ2-2; TCRdb indicates TRBD2, and absent DNA this call remains unverified. From germline, CDR1 is DFQATT and CDR2 SNEGSKA (reference sequence). The CDR3 covers 16 residues.

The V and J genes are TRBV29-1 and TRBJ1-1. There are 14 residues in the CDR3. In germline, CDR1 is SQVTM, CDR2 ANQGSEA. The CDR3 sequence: CSVGLEEMNTEAFF. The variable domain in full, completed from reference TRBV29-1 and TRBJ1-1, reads SAVISQKPSRDICQRGTSLTIQCQVDSQVTMMFWYRQQPGQSLTLIATANQGSEATYESGFVIDKFPISRPNLTFSTLTVSNMSPEDSSIYLCSVGLEEMNTEAFFGQGTRLTVV.

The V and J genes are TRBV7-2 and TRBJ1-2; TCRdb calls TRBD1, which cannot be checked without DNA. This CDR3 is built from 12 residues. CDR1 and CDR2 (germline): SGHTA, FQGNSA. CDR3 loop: CASSAPDTRRTF.

CDR3 in amino acids: CASSLPTGQETQYF. The chain combines TRBV5-5 with TRBJ2-5. The germline V gene encodes CDR1 SGHKS and CDR2 YYEKEE (reference sequence). This CDR3 region has 14 residues. The full variable domain, completed using reference TRBV5-5 and TRBJ2-5, is DAGVTQSPTHLIKTRGQQVTLRCSPISGHKSVSWYQQVLGQGPQFIFQYYEKEERGRGNFPDRFSARQFPNYSSELNVNALLLGDSALYLCASSLPTGQETQYFGPGTRLLVL.

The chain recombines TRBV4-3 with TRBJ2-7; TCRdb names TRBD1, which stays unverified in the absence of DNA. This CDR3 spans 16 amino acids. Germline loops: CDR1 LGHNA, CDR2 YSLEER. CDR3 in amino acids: CASSRDTGPGGYEQYF.

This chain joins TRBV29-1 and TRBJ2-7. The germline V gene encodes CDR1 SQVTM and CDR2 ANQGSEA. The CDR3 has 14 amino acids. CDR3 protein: CSVESEYSSYEQYF.

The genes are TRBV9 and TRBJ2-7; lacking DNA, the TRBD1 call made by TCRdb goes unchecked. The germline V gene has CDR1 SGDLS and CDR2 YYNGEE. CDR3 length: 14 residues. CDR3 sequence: CASSVGGTGNEQYF.

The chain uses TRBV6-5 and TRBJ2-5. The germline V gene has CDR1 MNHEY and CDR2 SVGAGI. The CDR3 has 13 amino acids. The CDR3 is CASSYREWETQYF.

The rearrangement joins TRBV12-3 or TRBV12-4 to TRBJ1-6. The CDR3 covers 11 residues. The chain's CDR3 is CASSLYAPLHF.

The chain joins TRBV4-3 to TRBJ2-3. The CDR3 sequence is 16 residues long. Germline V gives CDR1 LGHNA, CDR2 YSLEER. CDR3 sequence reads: CASSLGFWGLSDTQYF.

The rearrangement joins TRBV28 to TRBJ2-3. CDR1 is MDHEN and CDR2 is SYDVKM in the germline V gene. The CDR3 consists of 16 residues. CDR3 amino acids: CASSSRSGPSTDTQYF.

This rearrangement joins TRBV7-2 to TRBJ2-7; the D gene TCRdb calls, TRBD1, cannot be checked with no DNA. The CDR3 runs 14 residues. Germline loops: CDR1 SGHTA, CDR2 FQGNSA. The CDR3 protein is CASSFTGVNYEQYF.